This TCR beta chain was identified during a study of blood T cell repertoires in COVID-19. Study-level background: From the United States, Italy and Spain came samples of acute and convalescent COVID-19. In each case, the material was cDNA or gDNA derived from T cells, B-cell-depleted T cells, or PBMCs.

Original processing notes: Estimated nucleated cell counts came from reference gene primer amplification. Measured with immunoSEQ multiplex PCR; TCRdb has only the in-frame clones, and not every one. That table gives V, J and clone size, and the DNA gave D and trimming. Among over 200,000 clones, around four fifths were seen once, and the ten largest hold around 18%. This clone was seen only once. The ends were cut back, 6 bases at V and 2 bases at J, with 14 bases in the middle. Germline V gives CDR1 SEHNR, CDR2 FQNEAQ (reference sequence). The CDR3 is made up of 15 amino acids. The V and J genes are TRBV7-9 and TRBJ2-1, with a possible D match to TRBD1 (5 bases). This receptor was taken from a woman older than 75 with active or convalescent COVID-19. The sequencing sample was made of peripheral blood. Written as DNA, the CDR3 is TGTGCCAGCAGTTCTCCAGGGTCCCCCTACAATGAGCAGTTCTTC. Its translation is CASSSPGSPYNEQFF.